One and the same sample provided the 2 T cell receptor beta chains below, sequenced in a study of cytomegalovirus exposure and HLA in healthy donors. The PCR was carried out with 60 Vbeta primers and 13 Jbeta primers. TCRdb's table, derived via immunoSEQ multiplex PCR, lists solely in-frame clones and lacks some. Here the sample spans around 170,000 clones, less than 90% being singletons. Specimen: PBMCs. Receptors originate from a girl aged 5 to 17 in good health and CMV-seropositive.

This clone occurred once. J is TRBJ1-5 and V is TRBV7-2; 7 nucleotides line up with TRBD1. The CDR3 covers 15 residues. V lost 5 bases to trimming and J lost 5 bases; unmatched junction nucleotides: 9. The germline V gene encodes CDR1 SGHTA and CDR2 FQGNSA. CDR3 in amino acids: CASSRTGTVYQPQHF. In DNA, the CDR3 is TGTGCCAGCAGCAGGACCGGGACAGTCTATCAGCCCCAGCATTTT.

The chain combines TRBV5-6 with TRBJ1-2; the D is unclear. Trimming left V 0 bases short and J 8 bases short, with 8 bases between. In germline, CDR1 is SGHDT, CDR2 YYEEEE. This CDR3 region has 12 residues. The CDR3 coding sequence is TGTGCCAGCAGCTTGGAAAGAGAAGGCTACACCTTC. Translation: CASSLEREGYTF.